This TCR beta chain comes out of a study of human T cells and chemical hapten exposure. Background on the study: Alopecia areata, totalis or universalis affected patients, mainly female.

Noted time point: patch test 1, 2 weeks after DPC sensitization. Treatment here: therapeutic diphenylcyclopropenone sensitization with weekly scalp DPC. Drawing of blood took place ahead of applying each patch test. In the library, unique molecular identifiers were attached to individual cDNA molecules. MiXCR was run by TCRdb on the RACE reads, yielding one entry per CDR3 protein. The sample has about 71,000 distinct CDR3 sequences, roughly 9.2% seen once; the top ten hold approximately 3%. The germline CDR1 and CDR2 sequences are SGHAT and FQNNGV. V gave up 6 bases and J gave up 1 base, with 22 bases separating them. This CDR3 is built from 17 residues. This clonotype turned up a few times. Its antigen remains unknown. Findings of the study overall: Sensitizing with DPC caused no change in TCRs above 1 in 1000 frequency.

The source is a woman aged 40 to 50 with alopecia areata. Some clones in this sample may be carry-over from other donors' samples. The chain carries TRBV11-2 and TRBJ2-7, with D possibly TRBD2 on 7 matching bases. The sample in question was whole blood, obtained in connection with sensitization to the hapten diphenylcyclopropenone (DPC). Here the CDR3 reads CASRHRGGAASSYEQYF. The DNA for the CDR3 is TGTGCCAGCAGACACAGAGGGGGGGCAGCCTCTTCCTACGAGCAGTACTTC.